This TCR beta chain was retrieved from a study of T cells in Graves' hyperthyroidism and ophthalmopathy (dated by TCRdb to about 2019). About the study as a whole: Peripheral blood samples were taken at initial diagnosis, before any treatment was given. After blood sampling, hyperthyroidism patients were treated with methimazole at a starting dose of 30 mg daily, and ophthalmopathy patients were treated with high-dose intravenous methylprednisolone. In addition, the study compared T-cell repertoires in thyroid tissue and in blood from about six Graves' hyperthyroidism patients. The approximately 95 discovery patients were divided at random into training and test sets in a 7:3 ratio. Whether ophthalmopathy could be predicted prospectively was tested in an independent validation cohort made up of roughly 19 hyperthyroidism patients plus 17 patients who later progressed to ophthalmopathy. To identify TCR V-J signatures that set the groups apart, the researchers used a discovery cohort of approximately 98 patients, made up of fewer than 50 with Graves' ophthalmopathy and about 60 with stable Graves' hyperthyroidism. The paper reports TCR Vbeta CDR3 sequencing of more than 120 peripheral blood samples: 43 ophthalmopathy, 70 to 85 hyperthyroidism and approximately 17 progressor patients. The full study reports these points: Sample size was not statistically predetermined, and investigators were not blinded to group allocation. In validation, progression to ophthalmopathy was predicted by the model with about 70% sensitivity and about 72% specificity, a median of 6.5 months before onset. Blood samples also contained most of the expanded thyroid clonotypes (frequency above 0.001), which suggests that blood repertoires may reflect thyroid immune responses. In cross-validation, a model built on a 13 V-J signature told ophthalmopathy apart from stable hyperthyroidism with 85% to 90% sensitivity and 81% to 82% specificity, and in testing the same model reached 80%/75%.

With respect to this clonotype: Its specific antigen is unknown. Base-call qualities are not available, and no considerably larger clone is one nucleotide away.

Hyperthyroidism patients were aged 18 to 65 years and newly diagnosed, with disease duration of less than 2 months. Exclusion was applied to patients with uncontrolled infections, other autoimmune diseases, pregnancy or lactation. Diagnoses were based on clinical symptoms, serum thyroxine and TRAb, thyroid ultrasound and orbital computed tomography. Blood from progressor patients was collected at the time of first diagnosis with hyperthyroidism, before any ophthalmopathy symptoms had appeared. Ficoll-Paque density gradient centrifugation was used to isolate PBMCs from about 10 ml of fresh peripheral blood. Progressor patients were initially diagnosed with Graves' hyperthyroidism and developed ophthalmopathy during follow-up. Total RNA was extracted using Trizol reagent, and RNA quality was assessed on an Agilent 2100 Bioanalyzer. The TCR beta CDR3 regions were amplified from RNA transcripts. The first round of RT-PCR for the TCR CDR3 was performed with the HTBI primer set and the Qiagen OneStep RT-PCR kit. A second multiplex PCR round built the libraries, followed by size selection and purification. Libraries were sequenced paired-end with 100 bp reads on an Illumina HiSeq2000. The published analysis was carried out like this. SOAPnuke was used to process the raw data, throwing out any read that contained adapters or uncalled bases, had a mean Phred below 15, or lacked an exact constant-primer or identifier match. High-quality paired reads were merged with COPE v1.2.5, and unique nucleotide sequences were defined as clonotypes. MiTCR v1.1 was used to align the clonotypes against IMGT TRBV, TRBD and TRBJ reference segments. The analysis included only V-J combinations with a frequency above 0.0001, which together covered approximately 99% of the repertoires. A TCS score was defined as the ratio between F50 (clonal expansion) and ExV (chaos), using BLOSUM62-based TCRdist between CDR3 peptides within each V-J. Welch's t-statistics and random forest reduced fewer than 600 V-J features to under 15, which were used in a naive Bayes classifier (R e1071). The public reads were reanalyzed by TCRdb: fastp trimming at Q25, MiXCR alignment, in-frame beta chains only. Merged by CDR3 protein, the rows form single entries marked with the most common genes and DNA. Clone size and V and J calls follow TCRdb, not the original study. The sample data list fewer than 200,000 distinct CDR3 sequences, and over 8% of these were observed just once. The top ten clones comprise around 20% of the sample.

The CDR1 and CDR2 encoded by the germline V gene are SGHVS and FNYEAQ. The CDR3, from cysteine to phenylalanine, totals 16 residues. The read is trimmed to its CDR3 DNA, 48 bases read in frame from base 1. Trimmed from V: 4 bases; trimmed from J: 4 bases; junction bases lacking a gene match: 6. This sequence originates from a woman aged 18-29 years with Graves' hyperthyroidism that later progressed to Graves' ophthalmopathy. Source material: blood. This chain is built from TRBV7-6 and TRBJ2-3, with 12 central nucleotides matching TRBD2. The sequenced DNA is TGTGCCAGCAGCTCACCGACTAGCGGGGGCTCAGATACGCAGTATTTT. This codes for CASSSPTSGGSDTQYF.